The entry below gives a single T cell receptor beta chain sequence along with its context. Its target is unknown. In the PCR, 60 Vbeta and 13 Jbeta primers were used. Authors' methods: In a later analysis, 60 million to 90 million unique TCR beta chains included roughly 11 million shared by two or more donors. Libraries were prepared by immunoSEQ multiplex PCR; TCRdb keeps only in-frame clonotypes and omits some of them. V and J calls and clone size are given by that table; D and trimming were obtained from the DNA. Among 130,000 or so clones listed, over 75% were seen once. The data originate from a study of cytomegalovirus exposure and HLA in healthy donors. This CDR3 region has 18 residues. Germline values: CDR1 SGHVS, CDR2 FNYEAQ. Trimming took off 0 bases at V and 5 bases at J, with 19 bases between the two ends. Whole-study findings and limits: It has been reported that TCR beta sequences accurately predicted the HLA-A and HLA-B alleles of most subjects.

The receptor was derived from a woman in her late teens or twenties in good health and CMV-seronegative. This rearrangement joins TRBV7-6 to TRBJ2-2; D is ambiguous. The material sequenced was PBMCs. CDR3 residues: CASSLAPPSPGWTGELFF. CDR3 DNA sequence: TGTGCCAGCAGCTTAGCCCCCCCATCCCCGGGTTGGACCGGGGAGCTGTTTTTT.